Listed here are 25 T cell receptor beta chains from one sample, sequenced in a study of CD8 T cells in Susac syndrome. Random hexamers were used to reverse transcribe roughly 0.45 to 1 ug of RNA. TCRdb reanalysed the immunoSEQ multiplex PCR reads using MiXCR and keeps one entry per CDR3 protein. The data contain over 95,000 distinct CDR3 sequences, about 90% of them seen just once; the ten biggest clones take up over 0.1%. The sample was CD8+ T cells from PBMCs. The receptors were sampled from a human donor in good health.

This chain uses TRBV2 with TRBJ1-4, with 9 bases that match TRBD1. Germline CDR1 reads SNHLY; CDR2 reads FYNNEI. The trim removed 4 bases at V and 5 bases at J, leaving 2 bases unmatched. The CDR3 contains 14 residues. The chain's CDR3 is CASSVTGGNEKLFF. CDR3 DNA sequence: TGTGCCAGCAGTGTGACAGGGGGGAATGAAAAACTGTTTTTT.

This chain links TRBV7-9 with TRBJ2-7, with D maybe TRBD2 (7 bases). The ends were cut back, 4 bases at V and 2 bases at J, with 15 bases in the middle. CDR1 and CDR2 (germline): SEHNR, FQNEAQ (reference sequence). This CDR3 spans 15 amino acids. CDR3 bases: TGTGCCAGCAGCTCCTCGAGGGGGAGGGCCTACGAGCAGTACTTC. Translated, it gives CASSSSRGRAYEQYF.

The chain is built from TRBV6-5 and TRBJ1-1; D gene ambiguous. V lost 4 bases to trimming and J lost 2 bases, with 11 bases between them. This CDR3 spans 14 amino acids. Per the germline V gene, CDR1 is MNHEY and CDR2 is SVGAGI. The CDR3 nucleotides read TGTGCCAGCAGTTTTAATCGGGGAAACACTGAAGCTTTCTTT. Translating gives CASSFNRGNTEAFF.

This clonotype was seen only a few times. The chain uses TRBV7-8 and TRBJ2-7; D gene ambiguous. Deletions cut 6 bases from V and 1 base from J, with 10 bases between. This CDR3 contains 13 residues. Germline lookup yields CDR1 SGHVS and CDR2 FQNEAQ. The CDR3 sequence is CASRPDVSYEQYF. Here the CDR3 DNA reads TGTGCCAGCAGACCAGACGTTTCCTACGAGCAGTACTTC.

The chain recombines TRBV15 with TRBJ2-3; unclear D gene. Germline V gives CDR1 LNHNV, CDR2 YYDKDF (reference sequence). Trimming shortened V by 1 base and J by 2 bases, and 13 bases separated the two germline ends. CDR3 length equals 16 residues. The CDR3 sequence is CATSRGPPDHTDTQYF. The CDR3 DNA reads TGTGCCACCAGCAGAGGACCCCCGGACCACACAGATACGCAGTATTTT.

The V call is TRBV29-1, the J call TRBJ1-1; D unresolved. CDR1 and CDR2 from the germline V gene are SQVTM and ANQGSEA. The CDR3 has 12 residues. Trimming took off 6 bases at V and 4 bases at J, with 12 bases between the two ends. In DNA, the CDR3 is TGCAGCGTGCCCGGACCGTTCACTGAAGCTTTCTTT. It encodes CSVPGPFTEAFF.

This rearrangement joins TRBV30 to TRBJ2-1; TRBD2 aligns across 7 bases. Germline assignment: CDR1 GTSNPN and CDR2 SVGIG (reference sequence). The CDR3 contains 12 residues. The V segment lost 5 bases and the J segment 10 bases; nucleotides outside the gene matches: 8. The CDR3 DNA follows: TGTGCCTGGTACTTCGGCGGGAGCGAGCAGTTCTTC. It specifies CAWYFGGSEQFF.

The chain has TRBV12-5 and TRBJ2-1, with D possibly TRBD1 on 7 matching bases. Trimming left V 3 bases short and J 6 bases short, with 15 bases between. This CDR3 region has 15 residues. Germline V gene lookup returns CDR1 LGHNT and CDR2 FRNRAP. CDR3 residues: CASGFMEGAPNEQFF. DNA for the CDR3: TGTGCTAGTGGTTTTATGGAGGGGGCGCCCAATGAGCAGTTCTTC.

The rearrangement uses TRBV2 and TRBJ1-1; D is ambiguous. The V and J ends lost 4 bases and 0 bases respectively, with 6 bases between them. The CDR3 extends over 13 amino acids. Germline CDR1 and CDR2: SNHLY and FYNNEI. CDR3 in amino acids: CASSGEVNTEAFF. The CDR3 DNA reads TGTGCCAGCAGTGGAGAGGTGAACACTGAAGCTTTCTTT.

The V gene is TRBV14, the J gene TRBJ1-2; 8 positions agree with TRBD1. The CDR3 loop spans 13 amino acids. V shed 5 bases, J shed 4 bases, and the junction held 3 bases outside the gene matches. Germline assignment: CDR1 SGHDN and CDR2 FVKESK. The CDR3 nucleotides are TGTGCCAGCAGCTTCGACAGGGGCTATGGCTACACCTTC. Its translation is CASSFDRGYGYTF.

The chain is built from TRBV11-1 and TRBJ2-7, with D tentatively TRBD2 (6 bases). The CDR3 is made up of 15 amino acids. Germline loops: CDR1 SGHAT, CDR2 FQDESV (reference sequence). Trimming shortened V by 0 bases and J by 0 bases, and 9 bases separated the two germline ends. The CDR3 region has the DNA TGTGCCAGCAGCTTAGCTAGCGGTAACTCCTACGAGCAGTACTTC. Its translation is CASSLASGNSYEQYF.

The chain links TRBV25-1 to TRBJ2-7, with D possibly TRBD1 on 6 matching bases. V lost 5 bases, J lost 4 bases, and 15 bases lay in between. Looked up from germline, CDR1 is MGHDK and CDR2 is SYGVNS. CDR3 size: 14 residues. The CDR3 spells CASSPTGQFYEQYF. The CDR3 DNA reads TGTGCCAGCAGTCCAACGGGACAATTTTACGAGCAGTACTTC.

This clonotype occurred once. This rearrangement joins TRBV18 to TRBJ2-3; 7 bases match TRBD1. This CDR3 contains 14 residues. Losses at the gene ends were 5 bases for V and 2 bases for J; bases not matched to a gene: 4. From germline, CDR1 is KGHSH and CDR2 LQKENI. The CDR3 reads CASSGDSHTDTQYF. The CDR3 DNA reads as TGTGCCAGCTCAGGGGACAGCCACACAGATACGCAGTATTTT.

The chain combines TRBV6-5 with TRBJ1-1; 10 nucleotides align to TRBD1. CDR3 length equals 14 residues. V dropped 6 bases and J dropped 10; count of bases not matched to a gene: 11. Germline CDR1 reads MNHEY; CDR2 reads SVGAGI. The CDR3 nucleotides are TGTGCCAGCAGCCGATCCGGACAGGGGGAACGAGCTTTCTTT. It specifies CASSRSGQGERAFF.

The gene calls are TRBV5-1 and TRBJ1-5; D is possibly TRBD1 (6 bases). CDR3 length: 13 amino acids. V was shortened by 0 bases and J by 5 bases, with 6 bases between the two germline ends. Looked up from germline, CDR1 is SGHRS and CDR2 is YFSETQ. The CDR3, as DNA: TGCGCCAGCAGCTTGGGACAGGATCAGCCCCAGCATTTT. Protein product: CASSLGQDQPQHF.

This clonotype has only a few counts. This chain joins TRBV7-2 and TRBJ2-7, with D perhaps matching TRBD1 (5 bases). This CDR3 is built from 15 residues. Trimming shortened V by 6 bases and J by 2 bases, and 17 bases separated the two germline ends. Germline V gene data show CDR1 as SGHTA and CDR2 as FQGNSA. CDR3 residues: CASRQGRPTPYEQYF. CDR3 bases: TGTGCCAGCAGGCAGGGCCGACCTACCCCCTACGAGCAGTACTTC.

The rearrangement uses TRBV29-1 and TRBJ2-1, with 7 bases that match TRBD2. V dropped 0 bases and J dropped 0; count of bases not matched to a gene: 5. The CDR3 loop spans 16 amino acids. Germline V lookup: CDR1 SQVTM, CDR2 ANQGSEA. CDR3 in DNA: TGCAGCGTTGAAGATCCGGGCGGGGGCTCCTACAATGAGCAGTTCTTC. It specifies CSVEDPGGGSYNEQFF.

This clonotype was seen more than once but under ten times. CDR3: CASSFDGNYGYTF. In nucleotides, the CDR3 is TGTGCCAGCAGCTTCGACGGGAACTATGGCTACACCTTC. V usage is TRBV5-4 and J usage is TRBJ1-2; D uncertain. The CDR3 is 13 residues long. Trimming removed 2 bases from V and 2 bases from J, with 7 bases in between. Looked up from germline, CDR1 is SGHNT and CDR2 is YYREEE (reference sequence).

The chain links TRBV12-3 or TRBV12-4 to TRBJ2-7; 7 bases are a match to TRBD1. The CDR3 is 15 residues long. V lost 1 base to trimming and J lost 2 bases; unmatched junction nucleotides: 5. The CDR3 protein is CASSLGQGFPYEQYF. The DNA of the CDR3 is TGTGCCAGCAGTTTAGGACAGGGATTCCCCTACGAGCAGTACTTC.

This chain uses TRBV7-9 with TRBJ2-3, with 8 bases fitting TRBD1. CDR3 length equals 13 residues. Germline lookup yields CDR1 SEHNR and CDR2 FQNEAQ (reference sequence). With 5 bases clipped from V and 8 bases from J, the junction kept 6 bases outside the gene matches. Here the CDR3 DNA reads TGTGCCAGCAGCACACCGGACAGGGCTACGCAGTATTTT. This encodes CASSTPDRATQYF.

As for this clonotype: Because the CDR3's place on the DNA is in doubt, the DNA is left out and the CDR3 is given as listed by TCRdb. V usage is TRBV6-5 and J usage is TRBJ2-5; the table's D gene call, TRBD2, was not cross checked with the DNA. The CDR3 is 18 residues long, ends included. Germline CDR1 is MNHEY and CDR2 is SVGAGI. The chain's CDR3 is CASSSSRTSGRSQETQYF.

The chain has TRBV6-2 or TRBV6-3 and TRBJ2-3; D is perhaps TRBD2 (6 bases). The CDR3 runs to 14 residues. Trimming shortened V by 7 bases and J by 6 bases, and 17 bases separated the two germline ends. Germline lookup yields CDR1 MNHEY and CDR2 SVGEGT. The CDR3 DNA reads as TGTGCCAGCAACTTCGGTAGCGGCCAGGATACGCAGTATTTT. Translating gives CASNFGSGQDTQYF.

The V and J genes are TRBV7-3 and TRBJ1-6, with TRBD1 identical over 7 bases. The trim removed 0 bases at V and 12 bases at J, leaving 2 bases unmatched. The CDR3 contains 13 residues. The germline V gene encodes CDR1 SGHTA and CDR2 FQGTGA. CDR3 in amino acids: CASSLTQGEPLHF. Written as DNA, the CDR3 is TGTGCCAGCAGCTTAACGCAGGGGGAACCCCTCCACTTT.

The V call is TRBV7-3, the J call TRBJ1-6; D uncertain. The CDR3 has 14 residues. The germline V and J ends were trimmed by 2 bases and 5 bases, with 7 bases remaining between them. The germline gives CDR1 SGHTA, CDR2 FQGTGA. The CDR3 nucleotides read TGTGCCAGCAGCTTATTACAGAATAATTCACCCCTCCACTTT. Protein sequence: CASSLLQNNSPLHF.

The chain is built from TRBV7-2 and TRBJ1-1; the D is unclear. The CDR3 runs to 12 residues. Germline V gene lookup returns CDR1 SGHTA and CDR2 FQGNSA. V lost 5 bases and J lost 1, with 5 bases in between. For the CDR3, the DNA is TGTGCCAGCAGCCGTAGGAACACTGAAGCTTTCTTT. Protein sequence: CASSRRNTEAFF.